Below, 11 T cell receptor beta chains from the same sample are listed, as sequenced in a study of control samples from healthy donors and cancer patients. Measured with immunoSEQ multiplex PCR; TCRdb has only the in-frame clones, and not every one. The sample contains under 150,000 clones, 85% to 90% of which appear only once. Sequenced sample: PBMCs. These receptors were collected from a man aged 50-60 years with head and neck cancer.

This clone has just one count. The chain uses TRBV6-5 and TRBJ2-7; 11 bases fit TRBD1. Germline lookup yields CDR1 MNHEY and CDR2 SVGAGI. The J segment lost 5 bases and the V segment lost 4 bases, leaving 7 bases of the junction unmatched. The CDR3 sequence is 15 residues long. The DNA of the CDR3 is TGTGCCAGCAGTTTCCGGACAGGGGGCAGACACGAGCAGTACTTC. Translated, it gives CASSFRTGGRHEQYF.

The chain combines TRBV7-3 with TRBJ2-1; 8 nucleotides align to TRBD1. CDR1 is SGHTA, CDR2 FQGTGA, per germline. The CDR3 totals 14 residues. The V gene end was trimmed by 2 bases and the J gene end by 8 bases; junction bases not matched to a gene: 5. The CDR3 sequence is CASSLATGADEQFF. DNA for the CDR3: TGTGCCAGCAGCTTAGCGACAGGGGCGGATGAGCAGTTCTTC.

The chain is built from TRBV3-1 (or the pseudogene TRBV3-2) and TRBJ1-4; no firm D call. The CDR3 consists of 15 residues. Trimming cost V 4 bases and J 8 bases, with 17 bases left between them. CDR1 is LGHDT and CDR2 is YNNKEL in the germline V gene (reference sequence). The CDR3 loop is CASSPYVGSKEKLFF. CDR3 sequence (DNA): TGTGCCAGCAGCCCCTATGTGGGGTCAAAGGAAAAACTGTTTTTT.

The gene calls are TRBV10-1 and TRBJ2-5, with a tentative D call TRBD2 (5 bases). V lost 10 bases and J lost 7, with 16 bases in between. The CDR3 is 12 amino acids. Germline V gene data show CDR1 as WNHNN and CDR2 as SYGVQD (reference sequence). The CDR3 reads CAKPGREVTQYF. The CDR3 DNA follows: TGCGCCAAACCAGGACGGGAAGTGACCCAGTACTTC.

V and J are TRBV4-2 and TRBJ2-7; 15 nucleotides align to TRBD2. CDR3 length: 19 residues. In germline, CDR1 is LGHNA, CDR2 YNFKEQ. V shed 3 bases and J 2 bases; nucleotides not matched to a gene: 11. The CDR3 loop is CASSQAGTSGRQRPYEQYF. The CDR3 coding sequence is TGTGCCAGCAGCCAGGCCGGGACTAGCGGGAGGCAGAGACCCTACGAGCAGTACTTC.

The V gene is TRBV7-9, the J gene TRBJ2-2; D not resolved. V shed 5 bases and J shed 1 base, with 5 bases lying between them. The CDR3 is 13 amino acids. CDR1 and CDR2 from the germline V gene are SEHNR and FQNEAQ (reference sequence). CDR3 in amino acids: CASSPGNTGELFF. The CDR3 nucleotides read TGTGCCAGCAGCCCCGGGAACACCGGGGAGCTGTTTTTT.

In DNA, the CDR3 is TGTGCCAGCAGCTGGGGAGGCGGGGGGGCTGGTGAGCAGTTCTTC. Protein: CASSWGGGGAGEQFF. The chain combines TRBV7-8 with TRBJ2-1, with 9 bases identical to TRBD2. This CDR3 is 15 amino acids long. The trim removed 4 bases at V and 9 bases at J, leaving 10 bases unmatched. Germline CDR1 reads SGHVS; CDR2 reads FQNEAQ.

The chain links TRBV2 to TRBJ1-4; 8 bases are shared with TRBD1. Trimming cost V 2 bases and J 7 bases; bases outside gene matches: 3. Germline loops: CDR1 SNHLY, CDR2 FYNNEI. This CDR3 is built from 14 residues. CDR3 sequence (DNA): TGTGCCAGCAGTGAACAGGGGGCTGTTGAAAAACTGTTTTTT. Encoded protein: CASSEQGAVEKLFF.

This clone was observed a single time. The V and J genes are TRBV10-2 and TRBJ2-3; D remains ambiguous. The CDR3 runs to 14 residues. V lost 3 bases and J lost 1, with 8 bases in between. CDR1 WSHSY and CDR2 SAAADI come from the germline V gene. CDR3 residues: CASSDPTGTDTQYF. CDR3 DNA: TGCGCCAGCAGTGATCCGACTGGCACAGATACGCAGTATTTT.

J is TRBJ2-7 and V is TRBV27; D is undetermined. This CDR3 is built from 14 residues. Germline V gene lookup returns CDR1 MNHEY and CDR2 SMNVEV (reference sequence). Between the trimmed V and J ends, which lost 3 bases and 3 bases, there was a span of 12 bases. Here the CDR3 reads CASSFSPNFYEQYF. The CDR3 region has the DNA TGTGCCAGCAGTTTCTCGCCCAACTTCTACGAGCAGTACTTC.

The rearrangement uses TRBV2 and TRBJ2-1; weak D call: TRBD1 (6 bases). Trimming shortened V by 6 bases and J by 3 bases, and 9 bases separated the two germline ends. CDR1 is SNHLY and CDR2 is FYNNEI in the germline V gene. The CDR3 length is 13 residues. The CDR3 nucleotides are TGTGCCAGCAGAAGGACAGACTACAATGAGCAGTTCTTC. It yields the protein CASRRTDYNEQFF. Supplemented by reference TRBV2 and TRBJ2-1, the full variable domain reads EPEVTQTPSHQVTQMGQEVILRCVPISNHLYFYWYRQILGQKVEFLVSFYNNEISEKSEIFDDQFSVERPDGSNFTLKIRSTKLEDSAMYFCASRRTDYNEQFFGPGTRLTVL.